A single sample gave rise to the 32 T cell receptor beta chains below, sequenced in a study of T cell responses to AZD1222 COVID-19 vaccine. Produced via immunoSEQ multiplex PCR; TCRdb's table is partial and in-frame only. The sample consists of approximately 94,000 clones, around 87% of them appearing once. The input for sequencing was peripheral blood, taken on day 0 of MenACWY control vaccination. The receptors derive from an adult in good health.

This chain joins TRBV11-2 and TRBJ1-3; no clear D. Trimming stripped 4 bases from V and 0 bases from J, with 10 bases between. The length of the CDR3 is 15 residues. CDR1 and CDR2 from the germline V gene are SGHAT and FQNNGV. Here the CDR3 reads CASSSLFSSGNTIYF. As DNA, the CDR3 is TGTGCCAGCAGCTCTCTCTTTAGCTCTGGAAACACCATATATTTT.

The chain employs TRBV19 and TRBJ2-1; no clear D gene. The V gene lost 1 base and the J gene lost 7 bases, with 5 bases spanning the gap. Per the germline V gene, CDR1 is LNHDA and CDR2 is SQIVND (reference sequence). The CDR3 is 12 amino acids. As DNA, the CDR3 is TGTGCCAGTAGTATAGGTCCTAATGAGCAGTTCTTC. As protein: CASSIGPNEQFF.

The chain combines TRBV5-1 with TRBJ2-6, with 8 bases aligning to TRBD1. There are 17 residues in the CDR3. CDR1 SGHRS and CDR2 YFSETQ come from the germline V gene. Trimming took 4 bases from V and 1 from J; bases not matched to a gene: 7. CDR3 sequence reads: CASSAGQGLSGANVLTF. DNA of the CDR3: TGCGCCAGCAGCGCCGGACAGGGCCTTTCTGGGGCCAACGTCCTGACTTTC.

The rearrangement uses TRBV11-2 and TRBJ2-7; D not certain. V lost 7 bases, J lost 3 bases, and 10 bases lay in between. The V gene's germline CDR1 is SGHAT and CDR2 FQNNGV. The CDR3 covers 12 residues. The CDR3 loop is CASKGRDYEQYF. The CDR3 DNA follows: TGTGCCAGCAAGGGCCGTGACTACGAGCAGTACTTC.

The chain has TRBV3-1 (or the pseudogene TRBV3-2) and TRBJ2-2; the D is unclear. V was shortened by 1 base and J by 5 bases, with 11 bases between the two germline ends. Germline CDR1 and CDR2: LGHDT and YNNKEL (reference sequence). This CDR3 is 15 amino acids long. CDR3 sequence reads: CASSQGIVHTGELFF. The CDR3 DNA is TGTGCCAGCAGCCAAGGTATAGTACATACCGGGGAGCTGTTTTTT.

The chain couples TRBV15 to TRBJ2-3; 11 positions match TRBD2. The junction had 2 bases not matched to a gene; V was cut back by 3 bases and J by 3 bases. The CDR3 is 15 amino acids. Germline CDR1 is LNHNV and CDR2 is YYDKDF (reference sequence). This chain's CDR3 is CATSRTSGKTDTQYF. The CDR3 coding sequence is TGTGCCACCAGCAGGACTAGCGGGAAGACAGATACGCAGTATTTT.

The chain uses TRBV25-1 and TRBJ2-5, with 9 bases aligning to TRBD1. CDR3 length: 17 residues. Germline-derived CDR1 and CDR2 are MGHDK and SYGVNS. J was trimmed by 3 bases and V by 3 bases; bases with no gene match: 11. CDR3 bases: TGTGCCAGCAGTGACCCCGGGACAGGGAGGACTAAAGAGACCCAGTACTTC. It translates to CASSDPGTGRTKETQYF.

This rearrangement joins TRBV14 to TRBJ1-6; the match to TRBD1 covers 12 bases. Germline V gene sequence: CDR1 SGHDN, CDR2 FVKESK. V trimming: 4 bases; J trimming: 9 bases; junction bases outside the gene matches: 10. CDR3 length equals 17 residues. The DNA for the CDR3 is TGTGCCAGCAGCCCGAGGTCGGGACAGGGGGCTATTTCACCCCTCCACTTT. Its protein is CASSPRSGQGAISPLHF.

The CDR3 DNA sequence: TGTGCCAGCAGTGAAAACGGGGGTCCGAACGAAAAACTGTTTTTT. Translation: CASSENGGPNEKLFF. The rearrangement joins TRBV6-1 to TRBJ1-4, with a weak D call TRBD1 (5 bases). The germline gives CDR1 MNHNS, CDR2 SASEGT. There are 15 residues in the CDR3. The V gene lost 2 bases and the J gene lost 8 bases, with 15 bases spanning the gap.

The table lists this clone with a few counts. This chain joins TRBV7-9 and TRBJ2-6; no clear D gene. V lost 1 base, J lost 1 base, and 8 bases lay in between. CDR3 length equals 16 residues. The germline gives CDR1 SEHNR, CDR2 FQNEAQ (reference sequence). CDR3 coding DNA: TGTGCCAGCAGCTTAGGAGAGCATTCTGGGGCCAACGTCCTGACTTTC. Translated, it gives CASSLGEHSGANVLTF.

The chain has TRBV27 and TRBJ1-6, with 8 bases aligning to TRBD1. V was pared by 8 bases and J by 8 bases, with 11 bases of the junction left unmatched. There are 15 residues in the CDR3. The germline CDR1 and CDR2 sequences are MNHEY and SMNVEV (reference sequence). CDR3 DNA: TGTGCCAGCTCTTTACAACAGGGGGTAGATTCACCCCTCCACTTT. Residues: CASSLQQGVDSPLHF.

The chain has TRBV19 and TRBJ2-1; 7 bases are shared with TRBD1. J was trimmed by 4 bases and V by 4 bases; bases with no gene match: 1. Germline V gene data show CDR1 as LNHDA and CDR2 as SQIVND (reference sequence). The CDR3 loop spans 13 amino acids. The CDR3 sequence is CASSTQGYNEQFF. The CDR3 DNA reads TGTGCCAGTAGTACACAGGGGTACAATGAGCAGTTCTTC.

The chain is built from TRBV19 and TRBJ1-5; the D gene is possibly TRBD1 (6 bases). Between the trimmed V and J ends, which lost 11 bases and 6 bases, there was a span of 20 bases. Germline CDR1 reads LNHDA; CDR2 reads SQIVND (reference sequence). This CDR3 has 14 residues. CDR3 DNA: TGTGCCGGGGGCGGGGCAGGGCTTCTTCAGCCCCAGCATTTT. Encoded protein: CAGGGAGLLQPQHF.

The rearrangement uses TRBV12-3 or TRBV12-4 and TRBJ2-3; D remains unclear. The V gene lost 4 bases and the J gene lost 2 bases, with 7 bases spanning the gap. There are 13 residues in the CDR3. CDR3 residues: CASSYGYTDTQYF. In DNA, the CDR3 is TGTGCCAGCAGTTACGGCTACACAGATACGCAGTATTTT.

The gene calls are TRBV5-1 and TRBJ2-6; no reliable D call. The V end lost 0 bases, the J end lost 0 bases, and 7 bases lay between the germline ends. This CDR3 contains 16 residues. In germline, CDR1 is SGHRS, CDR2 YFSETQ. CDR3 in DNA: TGCGCCAGCAGCTTGGGACGGCGCTCTGGGGCCAACGTCCTGACTTTC. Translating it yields CASSLGRRSGANVLTF.

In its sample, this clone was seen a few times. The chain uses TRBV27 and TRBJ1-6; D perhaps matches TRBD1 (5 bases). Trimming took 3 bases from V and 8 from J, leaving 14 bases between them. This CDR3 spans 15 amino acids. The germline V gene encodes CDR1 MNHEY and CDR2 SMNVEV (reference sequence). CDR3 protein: CASSFLTGGDSPLHF. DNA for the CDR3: TGTGCCAGCAGTTTCTTAACAGGTGGAGATTCACCCCTCCACTTT.

The CDR3: CASSQVLGRNSPLHF. The CDR3 DNA follows: TGCGCCAGCAGCCAAGTTCTGGGACGTAATTCACCCCTCCACTTT. J is TRBJ1-6 and V is TRBV4-1; perhaps TRBD1 as D (5 bases). In germline, CDR1 is MGHRA, CDR2 YSYEKL. This CDR3 is 15 amino acids long. V was pared by 1 base and J by 6 bases, with 10 bases between.

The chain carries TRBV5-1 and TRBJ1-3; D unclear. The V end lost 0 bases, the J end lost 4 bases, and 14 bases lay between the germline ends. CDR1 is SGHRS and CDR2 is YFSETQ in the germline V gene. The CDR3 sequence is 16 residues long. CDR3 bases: TGCGCCAGCAGCTTGGCAGGCTTGATTCGGGGAAACACCATATATTTT. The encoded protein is CASSLAGLIRGNTIYF.

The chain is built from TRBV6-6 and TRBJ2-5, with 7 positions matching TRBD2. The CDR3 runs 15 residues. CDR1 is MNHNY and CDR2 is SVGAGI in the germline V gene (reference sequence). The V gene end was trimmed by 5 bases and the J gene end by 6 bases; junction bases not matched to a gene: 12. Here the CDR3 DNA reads TGTGCCAGCAGTGACTATGGTGGGGGACTAAAGACCCAGTACTTC. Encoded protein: CASSDYGGGLKTQYF.

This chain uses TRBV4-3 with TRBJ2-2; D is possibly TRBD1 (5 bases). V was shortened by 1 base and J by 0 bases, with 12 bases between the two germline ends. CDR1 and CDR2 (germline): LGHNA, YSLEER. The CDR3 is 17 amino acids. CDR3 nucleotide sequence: TGCGCCAGCAGCCAAGGTCCTCAGGGCCCGAACACCGGGGAGCTGTTTTTT. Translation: CASSQGPQGPNTGELFF.

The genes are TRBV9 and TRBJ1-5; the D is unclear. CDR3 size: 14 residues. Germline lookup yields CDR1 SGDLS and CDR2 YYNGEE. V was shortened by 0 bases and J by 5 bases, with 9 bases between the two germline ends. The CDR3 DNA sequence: TGTGCCAGCAGCGTAGGCTTCGCGGATCAGCCCCAGCATTTT. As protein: CASSVGFADQPQHF. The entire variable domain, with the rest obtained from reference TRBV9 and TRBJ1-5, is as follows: DSGVTQTPKHLITATGQRVTLRCSPRSGDLSVYWYQQSLDQGLQFLIQYYNGEERAKGNILERFSAQQFPDLHSELNLSSLELGDSALYFCASSVGFADQPQHFGDGTRLSIL.

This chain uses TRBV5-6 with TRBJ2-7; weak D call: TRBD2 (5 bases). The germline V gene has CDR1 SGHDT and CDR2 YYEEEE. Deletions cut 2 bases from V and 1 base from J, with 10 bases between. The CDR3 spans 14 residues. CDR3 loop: CASSFRDLSYEQYF. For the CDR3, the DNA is TGTGCCAGCAGCTTCCGGGATCTGTCCTACGAGCAGTACTTC.

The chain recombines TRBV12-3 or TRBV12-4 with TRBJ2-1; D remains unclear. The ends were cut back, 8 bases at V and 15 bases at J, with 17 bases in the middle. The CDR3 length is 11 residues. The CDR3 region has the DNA TGTGCCAGCGGCCGAGAACTCCCCACGTTCTTC. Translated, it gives CASGRELPTFF.

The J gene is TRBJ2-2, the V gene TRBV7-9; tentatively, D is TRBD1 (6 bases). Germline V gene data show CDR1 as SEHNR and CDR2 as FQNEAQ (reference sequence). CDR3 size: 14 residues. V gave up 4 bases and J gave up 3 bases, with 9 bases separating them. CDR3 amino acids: CASSWDTYTGELFF. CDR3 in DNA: TGTGCCAGCAGCTGGGACACTTACACCGGGGAGCTGTTTTTT.

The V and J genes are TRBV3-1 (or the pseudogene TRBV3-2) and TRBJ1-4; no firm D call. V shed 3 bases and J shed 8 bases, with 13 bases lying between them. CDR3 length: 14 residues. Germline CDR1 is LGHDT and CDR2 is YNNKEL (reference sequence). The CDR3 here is CASSHGGGEEKLFF. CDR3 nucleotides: TGTGCCAGCAGCCACGGTGGTGGTGAAGAAAAACTGTTTTTT.

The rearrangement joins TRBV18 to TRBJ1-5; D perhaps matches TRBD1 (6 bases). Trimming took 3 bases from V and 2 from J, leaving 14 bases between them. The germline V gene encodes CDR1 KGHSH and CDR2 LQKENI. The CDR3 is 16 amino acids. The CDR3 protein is CASSPYGGLGNQPQHF. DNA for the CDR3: TGTGCCAGCTCACCGTACGGGGGGCTCGGCAATCAGCCCCAGCATTTT.

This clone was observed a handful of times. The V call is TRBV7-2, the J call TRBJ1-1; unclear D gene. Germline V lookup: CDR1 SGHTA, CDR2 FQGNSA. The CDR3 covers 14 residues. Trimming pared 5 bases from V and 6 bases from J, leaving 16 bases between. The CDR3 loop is CASSPEVGVAEAFF. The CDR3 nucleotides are TGTGCCAGCAGCCCCGAGGTTGGGGTCGCTGAAGCTTTCTTT.

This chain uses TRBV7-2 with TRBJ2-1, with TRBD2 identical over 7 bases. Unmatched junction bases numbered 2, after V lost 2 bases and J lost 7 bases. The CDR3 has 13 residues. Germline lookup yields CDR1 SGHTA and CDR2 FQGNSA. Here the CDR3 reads CASSLLRENEQFF. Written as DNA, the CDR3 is TGTGCCAGCAGCTTACTGCGGGAGAATGAGCAGTTCTTC.

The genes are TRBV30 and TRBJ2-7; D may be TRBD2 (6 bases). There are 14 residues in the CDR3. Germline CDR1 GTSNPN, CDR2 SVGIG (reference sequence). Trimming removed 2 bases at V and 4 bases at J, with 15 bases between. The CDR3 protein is CAWSRAGYSYEQYF. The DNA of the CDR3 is TGTGCCTGGAGTCGGGCGGGGTATAGTTACGAGCAGTACTTC.

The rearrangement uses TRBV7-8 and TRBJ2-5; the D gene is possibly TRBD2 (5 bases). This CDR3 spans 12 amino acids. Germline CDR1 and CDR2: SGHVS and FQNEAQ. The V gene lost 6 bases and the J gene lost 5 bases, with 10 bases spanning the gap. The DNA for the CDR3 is TGTGCCAGCAGAACGGGCGGGGAGACCCAGTACTTC. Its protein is CASRTGGETQYF. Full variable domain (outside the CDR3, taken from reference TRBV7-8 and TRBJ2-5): GAGVSQSPRYKVAKRGQDVALRCDPISGHVSLFWYQQALGQGPEFLTYFQNEAQLDKSGLPSDRFFAERPEGSVSTLKIQRTQQEDSAVYLCASRTGGETQYFGPGTRLLVL.

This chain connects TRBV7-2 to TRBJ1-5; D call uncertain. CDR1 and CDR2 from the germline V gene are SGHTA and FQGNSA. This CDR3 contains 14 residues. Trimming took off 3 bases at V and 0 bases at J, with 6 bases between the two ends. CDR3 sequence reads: CASSFLGSNQPQHF. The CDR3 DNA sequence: TGTGCCAGCAGCTTTCTTGGTAGCAATCAGCCCCAGCATTTT.

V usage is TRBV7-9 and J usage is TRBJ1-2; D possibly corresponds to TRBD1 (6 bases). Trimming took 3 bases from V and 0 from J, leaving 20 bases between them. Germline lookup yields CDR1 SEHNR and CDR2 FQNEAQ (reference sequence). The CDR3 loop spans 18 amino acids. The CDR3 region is CASSFLPGHLKSNYGYTF. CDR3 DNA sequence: TGTGCCAGCAGCTTTTTACCGGGACACCTAAAATCTAACTATGGCTACACCTTC. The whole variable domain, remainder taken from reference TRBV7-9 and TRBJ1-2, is DTGVSQNPRHKITKRGQNVTFRCDPISEHNRLYWYRQTLGQGPEFLTYFQNEAQLEKSRLLSDRFSAERPKGSFSTLEIQRTEQGDSAMYLCASSFLPGHLKSNYGYTFGSGTRLTVV.